The 13 T cell receptor beta chains below all came from one sample that was sequenced in a study of CD8 T cells in ankylosing spondylitis. Study-wide findings and caveats: For ankylosing spondylitis blood, a TCR beta motif of 7 to 9 highly homologous variants appeared characteristic.

TCRdb redid the calling of the 5' RACE reads with MiXCR, one entry per CDR3 protein. This repertoire shows 130,000 or so distinct CDR3 sequences, about 15% found once; its top ten account for 30% to 35%. Antigens of these TCRs are unknown. Sequencing used blood, either unsorted or a sorted T cell fraction (not recorded which). Receptors originate from a male donor with ankylosing spondylitis.

This clonotype occurred a few times. The chain links TRBV10-2 to TRBJ1-1, with a possible D match to TRBD1 (5 bases). Trimming stripped 8 bases from V and 6 bases from J, with 13 bases between. Germline lookup yields CDR1 WSHSY and CDR2 SAAADI. The CDR3 runs 12 residues. CDR3 sequence reads: CASQGKAPEAFF. The CDR3 DNA reads as TGCGCCAGCCAGGGAAAAGCCCCTGAAGCTTTCTTT.

The chain uses TRBV4-1 and TRBJ2-7; 7 bases fit TRBD2. CDR3 length: 15 amino acids. The germline V gene has CDR1 MGHRA and CDR2 YSYEKL. Trimming cost V 0 bases and J 3 bases; bases outside gene matches: 5. This CDR3 is CASSQDPGTNYEQYF. As DNA, the CDR3 is TGCGCCAGCAGCCAAGACCCCGGGACTAACTACGAGCAGTACTTC.

In this sample, this clonotype turned up many times. The chain combines TRBV5-1 with TRBJ2-1, with TRBD2 identical over 13 bases. The CDR3 extends over 16 amino acids. CDR1 and CDR2 (germline): SGHRS, YFSETQ. V dropped 4 bases and J dropped 6; count of bases not matched to a gene: 7. In nucleotides, the CDR3 is TGCGCCAGCAGCGGAGGACTAGCGGGAGCCCCCAATGAGCAGTTCTTC. It yields the protein CASSGGLAGAPNEQFF.

This clonotype has more than one count but fewer than ten. This chain joins TRBV12-3 or TRBV12-4 and TRBJ2-3, with 10 bases matching TRBD2. Germline trimming cut 5 bases from V and 2 bases from J; bases unmatched to any gene: 4. This CDR3 is 15 amino acids long. CDR3 nucleotide sequence: TGTGCCAGCAGTCAACTAGCGGGAACCACAGATACGCAGTATTTT. This sequence encodes CASSQLAGTTDTQYF.

This clonotype was found a few times. The DNA of the CDR3 is TGTGCCAGCAGTTACCGCGGACTAGCGGGAGTTGGGAGAACATCCTACAATGAGCAGTTCTTC. Translating it yields CASSYRGLAGVGRTSYNEQFF. The chain links TRBV6-2 or TRBV6-3 to TRBJ2-1; 13 bases agree with TRBD2. The CDR3 extends over 21 amino acids. With 2 bases clipped from V and 1 base from J, the junction kept 14 bases outside the gene matches. Germline-derived CDR1 and CDR2 are MNHEY and SVGEGT.

This clonotype was counted a few times. The chain links TRBV6-5 to TRBJ2-7, with D unresolved. Germline values: CDR1 MNHEY, CDR2 SVGAGI. The CDR3 is 14 amino acids. Trimming removed 0 bases from V and 2 bases from J, with 8 bases in between. The CDR3 is CASSYSDVAYEQYF. In DNA, the CDR3 is TGTGCCAGCAGTTACTCCGACGTAGCCTACGAGCAGTACTTC.

The rearrangement uses TRBV5-6 and TRBJ2-1; TRBD2 matches at 7 bases. J lost 5 bases, V lost 3 bases, and 2 bases had no gene match. Germline values: CDR1 SGHDT, CDR2 YYEEEE. There are 13 residues in the CDR3. The CDR3 nucleotides read TGTGCCAGCAGCTACCTAGCGGACAATGAGCAGTTCTTC. Translation gives CASSYLADNEQFF.

This clonotype came up a few times. This chain links TRBV3-1 with TRBJ2-2, with a possible D match to TRBD2 (5 bases). There are 14 residues in the CDR3. V lost 4 bases to trimming and J lost 8 bases, with 14 bases between them. Germline CDR1 and CDR2: LGHDT and YNNKEL (reference sequence). The CDR3 region has the DNA TGTGCCAGCAGCCTCCTCCCGGGGTTGGGGGAGCTGTTTTTT. Translated, it gives CASSLLPGLGELFF.

In this sample, this clonotype turned up a few times. The genes are TRBV5-6 and TRBJ1-1, with D maybe TRBD1 (5 bases). Germline loops: CDR1 SGHDT, CDR2 YYEEEE. The CDR3 runs to 14 residues. Trimming shortened V by 4 bases and J by 0 bases, and 10 bases separated the two germline ends. The CDR3 bases are TGTGCCAGCAGCCCCCAGGGAATGAACACTGAAGCTTTCTTT. Its translation: CASSPQGMNTEAFF.

The table lists this clonotype with a few counts. The V call is TRBV29-1, the J call TRBJ2-5, with D maybe TRBD2 (5 bases). The length of the CDR3 is 12 residues. V shed 6 bases and J shed 3 bases, with 11 bases lying between them. In germline, CDR1 is SQVTM, CDR2 ANQGSEA. The CDR3 reads CSVLRGEETQYF. DNA of the CDR3: TGCAGCGTCCTCCGGGGTGAAGAGACCCAGTACTTC.

This clonotype was detected a few times. The rearrangement joins TRBV5-1 to TRBJ2-2; D is perhaps TRBD1 (7 bases). CDR3 length: 14 residues. Germline lookup yields CDR1 SGHRS and CDR2 YFSETQ. V dropped 4 bases and J dropped 7 bases, with 14 bases sitting between them. CDR3 nucleotide sequence: TGCGCCAGCAGCCCGGAGGGGGCCGACGGGGAGCTGTTTTTT. This translates into CASSPEGADGELFF.

The chain uses TRBV29-1 and TRBJ2-1; 10 positions agree with TRBD2. The germline gives CDR1 SQVTM, CDR2 ANQGSEA. V was clipped by 7 bases and J by 6 bases; unmatched bases: 9. The length of the CDR3 is 14 residues. The CDR3 nucleotides are TGCAGCGGGCTAGGGGCTAGCGGGAGCAATGAGCAGTTCTTC. As protein: CSGLGASGSNEQFF.

The rearrangement uses TRBV9 and TRBJ2-1, with TRBD2 identical over 9 bases. V was pared by 0 bases and J by 7 bases, with 5 bases of the junction left unmatched. Germline V gene data show CDR1 as SGDLS and CDR2 as YYNGEE. CDR3 length: 15 residues. As DNA, the CDR3 is TGTGCCAGCAGCGTAGAGGCTAGCGGGGCGAATGAGCAGTTCTTC. This gives the protein CASSVEASGANEQFF.